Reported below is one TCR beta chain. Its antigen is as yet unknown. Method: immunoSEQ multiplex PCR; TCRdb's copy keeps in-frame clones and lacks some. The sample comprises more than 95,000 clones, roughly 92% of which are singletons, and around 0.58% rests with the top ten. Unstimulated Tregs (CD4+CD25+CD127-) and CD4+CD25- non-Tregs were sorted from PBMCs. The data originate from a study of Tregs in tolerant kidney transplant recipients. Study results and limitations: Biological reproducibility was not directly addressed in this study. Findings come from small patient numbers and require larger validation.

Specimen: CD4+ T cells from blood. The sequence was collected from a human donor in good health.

The CDR3 DNA is TGCGCCAGCAGCCTGGAGTTTTCAGATACGCAGTATTTT. Protein: CASSLEFSDTQYF. V is TRBV5-1 and J is TRBJ2-3; D call uncertain. The V and J ends lost 4 bases and 4 bases respectively, with 10 bases between them. The V gene's germline CDR1 is SGHRS and CDR2 YFSETQ. There are 13 residues in the CDR3.